Below, 31 T cell receptor beta chains from the same sample are listed, as sequenced in a study of shared clonotypes between healthy human individuals. Some clones are missing from TCRdb's copy, which holds only in-frame ones; the method was immunoSEQ multiplex PCR. The sample records 550,000 to 850,000 clones, around 72% being singletons. The material sequenced was memory CD4+ T cells sorted from blood. Subset denoted: CD45RA-negative fraction. The receptors stem from a young woman in good health.

The chain recombines TRBV28 with TRBJ2-1; the D is unclear. The V gene's germline CDR1 is MDHEN and CDR2 SYDVKM. With 4 bases removed from V and 8 bases from J, the gap between germline ends came to 9 bases. CDR3 length: 12 residues. The CDR3 DNA reads TGTGCCAGCAGTTCCACGGTGTATGAGCAGTTCTTC. It codes for CASSSTVYEQFF.

V is TRBV7-9 and J is TRBJ2-7, with D possibly matching TRBD2 (6 bases). Per germline, CDR1 SEHNR and CDR2 FQNEAQ (reference sequence). This CDR3 region has 13 residues. Trimming pared 5 bases from V and 5 bases from J, leaving 13 bases between. The CDR3 region has the DNA TGTGCCAGCAGCACCGGAGGGCCCCACGAGCAGTACTTC. This gives the protein CASSTGGPHEQYF. The complete variable domain, with remaining parts taken from reference TRBV7-9 and TRBJ2-7, reads DTGVSQNPRHKITKRGQNVTFRCDPISEHNRLYWYRQTLGQGPEFLTYFQNEAQLEKSRLLSDRFSAERPKGSFSTLEIQRTEQGDSAMYLCASSTGGPHEQYFGPGTRLTVT.

The V and J genes are TRBV18 and TRBJ2-7; TRBD2 matches at 10 bases. Losses at the gene ends were 1 base for V and 6 bases for J; bases not matched to a gene: 6. There are 15 residues in the CDR3. The germline V gene encodes CDR1 KGHSH and CDR2 LQKENI. CDR3 sequence (DNA): TGTGCCAGCTCACCACTGAGCGGGAGGGCCGGCGAGCAGTACTTC. Encoded protein: CASSPLSGRAGEQYF.

There are a few counts of this clone. The rearrangement joins TRBV5-1 to TRBJ1-4; possible D gene TRBD1, 6 bases. Deletions cut 4 bases from V and 3 bases from J, with 10 bases between. Germline CDR1 reads SGHRS; CDR2 reads YFSETQ. The length of the CDR3 is 14 residues. The CDR3 protein is CASSTGGPNEKLFF. CDR3 DNA sequence: TGCGCCAGCAGCACGGGGGGCCCTAATGAAAAACTGTTTTTT.

This clone was counted between two and nine times. The rearrangement links TRBV2 to TRBJ2-2; tentatively, D is TRBD1 (6 bases). CDR3 length equals 15 residues. V lost 4 bases, J lost 4 bases, and 13 bases lay in between. Per the germline V gene, CDR1 is SNHLY and CDR2 is FYNNEI. The CDR3 DNA follows: TGTGCCAGCAGTGGTCCCCAGGGGCGCACCGGGGAGCTGTTTTTT. Encoded protein: CASSGPQGRTGELFF.

The J gene is TRBJ1-5, the V gene TRBV27; D is uncertain. The germline CDR1 and CDR2 sequences are MNHEY and SMNVEV (reference sequence). The CDR3 runs to 13 residues. The V end was cut by 1 base, the J end by 5 bases, with 6 bases between. The CDR3 nucleotides are TGTGCCAGCAGTTTATTTCGGGATCAGCCCCAGCATTTT. This translates into CASSLFRDQPQHF.

The chain couples TRBV7-2 to TRBJ1-5; D is ambiguous. V was shortened by 5 bases and J by 5 bases, with 13 bases between the two germline ends. CDR1 is SGHTA and CDR2 is FQGNSA in the germline V gene. The CDR3 runs 14 residues. The CDR3 here is CASSTGNPDQPQHF. The CDR3 region has the DNA TGTGCCAGCAGCACCGGGAATCCAGATCAGCCCCAGCATTTT.

The chain joins TRBV6-1 to TRBJ2-7; 9 bases fit TRBD2. CDR1 and CDR2 (germline): MNHNS, SASEGT. The CDR3 consists of 14 residues. The junction had 7 bases not matched to a gene; V was cut back by 7 bases and J by 3 bases. CDR3 in DNA: TGTGCCAGCAATATTAGCGGGAGAAACTACGAGCAGTACTTC. This translates into CASNISGRNYEQYF.

The chain has TRBV28 and TRBJ1-5; maybe TRBD1 (6 bases). Trimming pared 4 bases from V and 4 bases from J, leaving 20 bases between. CDR1 is MDHEN, CDR2 SYDVKM, per germline. This CDR3 contains 17 residues. CDR3 region: CASSSIMVDRKNQPQHF. The DNA of the CDR3 is TGTGCCAGCAGTTCCATTATGGTAGACAGGAAGAATCAGCCCCAGCATTTT.

As concerns this clone: Possible read error: a much larger clone is one base away. This sequence joins TRBV2 and TRBJ1-2; D not certain. Germline values: CDR1 SNHLY, CDR2 FYNNEI. V lost 6 bases and J lost 2, with 10 bases in between. The CDR3 is 13 amino acids. CDR3 nucleotides: TGTGCCAGCAGCTCCGACTCAAACTATGGCTACACCTTC. The encoded protein is CASSSDSNYGYTF.

This clone has just a few counts. V usage is TRBV14 and J usage is TRBJ2-1, with 9 bases that match TRBD1. Looked up from germline, CDR1 is SGHDN and CDR2 is FVKESK. This CDR3 spans 15 amino acids. J was trimmed by 10 bases and V by 4 bases; bases with no gene match: 11. CDR3 nucleotide sequence: TGTGCCAGCAGCCGAACAGGGGGCCTTGCAGGAGAGCAGTTCTTC. Its translation: CASSRTGGLAGEQFF. The full variable domain, rest sourced from reference TRBV14 and TRBJ2-1, is EAGVTQFPSHSVIEKGQTVTLRCDPISGHDNLYWYRRVMGKEIKFLLHFVKESKQDESGMPNNRFLAERTGGTYSTLKVQPAELEDSGVYFCASSRTGGLAGEQFFGPGTRLTVL.

The chain joins TRBV10-2 to TRBJ2-7; 9 bases are shared with TRBD1. Germline V gene sequence: CDR1 WSHSY, CDR2 SAAADI. The CDR3 has 16 residues. V shed 4 bases and J 4 bases; nucleotides not matched to a gene: 11. CDR3 residues: CASSAPGQGMGYEQYF. CDR3 DNA: TGCGCCAGCAGTGCCCCGGGACAGGGAATGGGATACGAGCAGTACTTC.

This clone was counted at least ten times. The V call is TRBV27, the J call TRBJ2-2; D gene ambiguous. CDR3 length: 14 amino acids. The ends were cut back, 6 bases at V and 7 bases at J, with 15 bases in the middle. Germline CDR1 and CDR2: MNHEY and SMNVEV (reference sequence). Here the CDR3 reads CASRRPDGGGELFF. CDR3 sequence (DNA): TGTGCCAGCAGGCGTCCCGACGGTGGCGGGGAGCTGTTTTTT.

The CDR3 reads CSVPGSGELFF. The DNA for the CDR3 is TGCAGTGTTCCAGGGTCGGGGGAGCTGTTTTTT. The rearrangement joins TRBV20-1 to TRBJ2-2; a possible D gene is TRBD1 (5 bases). Trimming left V 7 bases short and J 8 bases short, with 11 bases between. Germline V gene lookup returns CDR1 DFQATT and CDR2 SNEGSKA (reference sequence). CDR3 length: 11 amino acids.

This clone was detected only once. The CDR3 loop reads CASTRCDQPQHF. DNA for the CDR3: TGCGCCAGCACTCGGTGCGATCAGCCCCAGCATTTT. This chain uses TRBV23-1 with TRBJ1-5; D call uncertain. TRBV23-1 is an ORF, with its function uncertain. The CDR3 contains 12 residues. Trimming took 7 bases from V and 5 from J, leaving 9 bases between them.

The rearrangement uses TRBV7-2 and TRBJ2-7, with 9 bases fitting TRBD2. The CDR3 has 18 residues. The ends lost 5 bases at V and 0 bases at J; junction bases unmatched: 14. The germline CDR1 and CDR2 sequences are SGHTA and FQGNSA. The CDR3, as DNA: TGTGCCAGCAGCCGGGCCCTTCAGATTAGCGGGAGCTCCTACGAGCAGTACTTC. Translating gives CASSRALQISGSSYEQYF.

The rearrangement links TRBV5-1 to TRBJ1-1; D call uncertain. Germline V gene sequence: CDR1 SGHRS, CDR2 YFSETQ. The CDR3 length is 14 residues. V shed 0 bases and J shed 5 bases, with 11 bases lying between them. Here the CDR3 DNA reads TGCGCCAGCAGCTTGGAGTGGGTGCGGACTGAAGCTTTCTTT. Translating it yields CASSLEWVRTEAFF. The full variable domain, with the rest looked up from reference TRBV5-1 and TRBJ1-1, is KAGVTQTPRYLIKTRGQQVTLSCSPISGHRSVSWYQQTPGQGLQFLFEYFSETQRNKGNFPGRFSGRQFSNSRSEMNVSTLELGDSALYLCASSLEWVRTEAFFGQGTRLTVV.

This clone was observed once. The chain joins TRBV28 to TRBJ1-1; tentative D call: TRBD1 (5 bases). The germline V gene has CDR1 MDHEN and CDR2 SYDVKM. The V and J ends lost 3 bases and 2 bases respectively, with 16 bases between them. The CDR3 extends over 16 amino acids. The CDR3 region has the DNA TGTGCCAGCAGTTTGACGGCAGGGTGGATAAACACTGAAGCTTTCTTT. Protein product: CASSLTAGWINTEAFF.

The chain recombines TRBV5-1 with TRBJ1-3; perhaps TRBD1 as D (6 bases). Germline CDR1 and CDR2: SGHRS and YFSETQ. The CDR3 totals 15 residues. V lost 4 bases to trimming and J lost 3 bases, with 14 bases between them. The CDR3 sequence: CASSPQGLGGNTIYF. The CDR3 DNA is TGCGCCAGCAGCCCGCAGGGGCTTGGTGGAAACACCATATATTTT.

This clone was detected a few times. The rearrangement links TRBV7-6 to TRBJ2-3, with unresolved D. The CDR3 loop spans 15 amino acids. Germline CDR1 SGHVS, CDR2 FNYEAQ. Trimming took off 0 bases at V and 0 bases at J, with 7 bases between the two ends. The CDR3 nucleotides are TGTGCCAGCAGCTTAGCGCAACTAAGCACAGATACGCAGTATTTT. Encoded protein: CASSLAQLSTDTQYF.

This clone was counted only a few times. The same CDR3 also results from other DNA sequences found in this sample. This rearrangement joins TRBV5-1 to TRBJ2-1, with D unclear. V lost 1 base to trimming and J lost 2 bases, with 10 bases between them. Per the germline V gene, CDR1 is SGHRS and CDR2 is YFSETQ. The CDR3 extends over 15 amino acids. The CDR3 nucleotides are TGCGCCAGCAGCTTGAGTTCCGGAGCCTACAATGAGCAGTTCTTC. As protein: CASSLSSGAYNEQFF. Together with reference TRBV5-1 and TRBJ2-1, the CDR3 gives the full variable domain: KAGVTQTPRYLIKTRGQQVTLSCSPISGHRSVSWYQQTPGQGLQFLFEYFSETQRNKGNFPGRFSGRQFSNSRSEMNVSTLELGDSALYLCASSLSSGAYNEQFFGPGTRLTVL.

This clone was seen only a few times. The chain uses TRBV5-1 and TRBJ2-4; 12 bases agree with TRBD2. Germline loops: CDR1 SGHRS, CDR2 YFSETQ. Germline trimming cut 3 bases from V and 1 base from J; bases unmatched to any gene: 14. The length of the CDR3 is 20 residues. CDR3 amino acids: CASSSWGTSGYGGAKNIQYF. In DNA form, the CDR3 reads TGCGCCAGCAGCTCCTGGGGGACTAGCGGGTACGGCGGGGCCAAAAACATTCAGTACTTC.

The rearrangement links TRBV19 to TRBJ1-3; D possibly corresponds to TRBD1 (6 bases). The CDR3 extends over 16 amino acids. Germline CDR1 reads LNHDA; CDR2 reads SQIVND (reference sequence). The V end lost 6 bases, the J end lost 0 bases, and 15 bases lay between the germline ends. In DNA form, the CDR3 reads TGTGCCAGTAGCCACCCCCGGGACATCTCTGGAAACACCATATATTTT. This codes for CASSHPRDISGNTIYF.

The V gene is TRBV19, the J gene TRBJ2-3, with D maybe TRBD2 (6 bases). Germline CDR1 and CDR2: LNHDA and SQIVND (reference sequence). This CDR3 is 14 amino acids long. Trimming removed 6 bases from V and 0 bases from J, with 10 bases in between. Here the CDR3 DNA reads TGTGCCAGTAGCCCTAGCGTTAGCACAGATACGCAGTATTTT. Translated, it gives CASSPSVSTDTQYF.

V is TRBV2 and J is TRBJ2-7, with 8 bases aligning to TRBD2. The germline CDR1 and CDR2 sequences are SNHLY and FYNNEI. The CDR3 has 14 amino acids. Losses at the gene ends were 8 bases for V and 2 bases for J; bases not matched to a gene: 8. The CDR3 is CASGGSGITYEQYF. In DNA form, the CDR3 reads TGTGCCAGCGGCGGTAGCGGGATAACCTACGAGCAGTACTTC.

V is TRBV7-3 and J is TRBJ2-2, with no clear D. The length of the CDR3 is 14 residues. Trimming cost V 6 bases and J 0 bases, with 8 bases left between them. Germline CDR1 and CDR2: SGHTA and FQGTGA. CDR3 loop: CASSAESNTGELFF. The CDR3 region has the DNA TGTGCCAGCAGTGCCGAGTCGAACACCGGGGAGCTGTTTTTT.

The rearrangement joins TRBV5-6 to TRBJ2-2; no clear D. Germline lookup yields CDR1 SGHDT and CDR2 YYEEEE. V was trimmed by 9 bases and J by 4 bases, leaving 10 bases between them. CDR3 length equals 12 residues. CDR3 residues: CATTFGTGELFF. The DNA for the CDR3 is TGTGCCACCACCTTCGGCACCGGGGAGCTGTTTTTT.

To note about this clone: Mismatch with germline at one junction end may stem from a read error. Other DNA sequences in this sample translate to the same CDR3. V usage is TRBV30 and J usage is TRBJ2-5; possible D gene TRBD2, 6 bases. Per the germline V gene, CDR1 is GTSNPN and CDR2 is SVGIG (reference sequence). The CDR3 totals 15 residues. The DNA of the CDR3 is TGTGCTTGGAGTCCTATCCGGCGGGGCCAAGAGACCCAGTACTTC. Its protein is CAWSPIRRGQETQYF.

This chain connects TRBV7-9 to TRBJ2-5; perhaps TRBD2 as D (5 bases). CDR1 and CDR2 (germline): SEHNR, FQNEAQ (reference sequence). CDR3 length: 14 residues. Trimming left V 3 bases short and J 5 bases short, with 13 bases between. In DNA form, the CDR3 reads TGTGCCAGCAGCTTTCTAGAGGGAGTGGAGACCCAGTACTTC. It translates to CASSFLEGVETQYF. The variable domain in full, completed from reference TRBV7-9 and TRBJ2-5, reads DTGVSQNPRHKITKRGQNVTFRCDPISEHNRLYWYRQTLGQGPEFLTYFQNEAQLEKSRLLSDRFSAERPKGSFSTLEIQRTEQGDSAMYLCASSFLEGVETQYFGPGTRLLVL.

This clone was detected many times. Within the sample, other DNA sequences also encode this same CDR3. The V call is TRBV2, the J call TRBJ2-1; D gene ambiguous. V lost 4 bases, J lost 4 bases, and 5 bases lay in between. Germline CDR1 SNHLY, CDR2 FYNNEI. The CDR3 length is 12 residues. Here the CDR3 reads CASSGPYNEQFF. CDR3 nucleotide sequence: TGTGCCAGCAGTGGGCCTTACAATGAGCAGTTCTTC.

V usage is TRBV6-6 and J usage is TRBJ2-1; D possibly corresponds to TRBD1 (5 bases). Germline loops: CDR1 MNHNY, CDR2 SVGAGI (reference sequence). V lost 4 bases and J lost 3, with 10 bases in between. This CDR3 region has 14 residues. The CDR3, as DNA: TGTGCCAGCAGTTCCTCAGGGATCTACAATGAGCAGTTCTTC. It yields the protein CASSSSGIYNEQFF.